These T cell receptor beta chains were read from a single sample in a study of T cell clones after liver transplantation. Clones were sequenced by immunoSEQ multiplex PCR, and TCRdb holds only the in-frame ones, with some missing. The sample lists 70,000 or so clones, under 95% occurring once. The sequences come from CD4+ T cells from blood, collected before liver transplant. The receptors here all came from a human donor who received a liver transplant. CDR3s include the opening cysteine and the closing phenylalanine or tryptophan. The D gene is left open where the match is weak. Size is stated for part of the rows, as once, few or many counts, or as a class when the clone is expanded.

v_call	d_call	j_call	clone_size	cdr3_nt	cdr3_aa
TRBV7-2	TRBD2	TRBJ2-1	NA	TGTGCCAGCAGCCGTAGCGGGAGTGGGAATGAGCAGTTCTTC	CASSRSGSGNEQFF
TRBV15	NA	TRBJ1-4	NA	TGTGCCACCAGCAGGGCATTTGGGGAGGGTGAAAAACTGTTTTTT	CATSRAFGEGEKLFF
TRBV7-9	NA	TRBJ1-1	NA	TGTGCCAGCAGCTTAGCGTACCGGGGCCGGACTGAAGCTTTCTTT	CASSLAYRGRTEAFF
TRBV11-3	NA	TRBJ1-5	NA	TGTGCCAGCAGCTTAGATGATATTGGGCCCCAGCATTTT	CASSLDDIGPQHF
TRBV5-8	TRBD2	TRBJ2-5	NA	TGTGCCAGCAGCCTCCGGGGGAGGGCTTTAGAGACCCAGTACTTC	CASSLRGRALETQYF
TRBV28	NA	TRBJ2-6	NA	TGTGCCAGCAGTTTGGCGGTCTCTGGGGCCAACGTCCTGACTTTC	CASSLAVSGANVLTF
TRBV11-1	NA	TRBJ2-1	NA	TGTGCCAGCAGCTTATCCCCAAGCTCTAGCGTTTTGGAGGAGCAGTTCTTC	CASSLSPSSSVLEEQFF
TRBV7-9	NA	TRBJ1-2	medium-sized	TGTGCCAGCAGTTTCTCTAACTATGGCTACACCTTC	CASSFSNYGYTF
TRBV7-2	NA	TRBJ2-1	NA	TGTGCCAGCAGCAGAGACAGCAATGAGCAGTTCTTC	CASSRDSNEQFF
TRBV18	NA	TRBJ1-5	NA	TGTGCCAGCTCACCCCGAGGGGGGCTTAATCAGCCCCAGCATTTT	CASSPRGGLNQPQHF
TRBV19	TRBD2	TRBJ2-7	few	TGTGCCAGTAGTGGTCTCCTAGCGGGAGAGTCGGCCGAGCAGTACTTC	CASSGLLAGESAEQYF
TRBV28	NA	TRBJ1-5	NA	TGTGCCAGCAGTTTAGGTGGACCCGCAAATCAGCGTCAACATTTT	CASSLGGPANQRQHF
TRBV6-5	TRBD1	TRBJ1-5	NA	TGTGCCAGCAGTTCCCCGGGACAGTCCTCCCCCCAGCATTTT	CASSSPGQSSPQHF
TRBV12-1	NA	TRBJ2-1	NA	NA	CASSFVASGSYNEQFF
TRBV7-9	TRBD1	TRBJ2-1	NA	TGTGCCAGCAGCTTACCGGGACAGGGGGCGAATGAGCAGTTCTTC	CASSLPGQGANEQFF
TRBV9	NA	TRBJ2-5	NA	TGTGCCAGCAGCGTAGGGTCGGAGACCCAGTACTTC	CASSVGSETQYF
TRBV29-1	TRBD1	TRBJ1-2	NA	TGCAGCGTTGCACAGGGGACAGGGGGGAACTATGGCTACACCTTC	CSVAQGTGGNYGYTF
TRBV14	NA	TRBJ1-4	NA	TGTGCCAGCAGCTATGGAGGAACTAATGAAAAACTGTTTTTT	CASSYGGTNEKLFF
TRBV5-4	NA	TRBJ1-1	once	TGTGCCAGCAGCTTGGCCGGGGGAGACACTGAAGCTTTCTTT	CASSLAGGDTEAFF
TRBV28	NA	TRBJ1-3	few	TGTGCCACCAAGGATGGAAACACCATATATTTT	CATKDGNTIYF
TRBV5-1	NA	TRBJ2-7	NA	TGCGCCAGCAGCTTGGACAGCCCGGACTCCTACGAGCAGTACTTC	CASSLDSPDSYEQYF
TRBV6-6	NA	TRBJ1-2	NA	TGTGCCAGCAGTTATCCTTTGTCTGACAGTAACTATGGCTACACCTTC	CASSYPLSDSNYGYTF
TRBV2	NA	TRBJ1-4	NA	TGTGCCAGCAGTGATACCCGGGGTAATGAAAAACTGTTTTTT	CASSDTRGNEKLFF
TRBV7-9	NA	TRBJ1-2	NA	TGTGCCAGCAGCCCCCGGATAGCGAACTATGGCTACACCTTC	CASSPRIANYGYTF
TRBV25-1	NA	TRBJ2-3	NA	TGTGCCAGCAGTGGGCTAACGGCAGATACGCAGTATTTT	CASSGLTADTQYF
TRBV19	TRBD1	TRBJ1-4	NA	TGTGCCAGTAGGATACAGGGGGCTGAGGAAAAACTGTTTTTT	CASRIQGAEEKLFF
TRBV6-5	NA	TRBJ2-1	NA	TGTGCCAGCAAAGTTGGCTGGAACTACAATGAGCAGTTCTTC	CASKVGWNYNEQFF
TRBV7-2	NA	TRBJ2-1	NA	TGTGCCAGCAGCTTCGAAAGCTCCTACAATGAGCAGTTCTTC	CASSFESSYNEQFF
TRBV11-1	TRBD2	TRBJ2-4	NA	TGTGCCAGCAGCTCGAAGACTAGCGGGAGGGCCTGGAACATTCAGTACTTC	CASSSKTSGRAWNIQYF